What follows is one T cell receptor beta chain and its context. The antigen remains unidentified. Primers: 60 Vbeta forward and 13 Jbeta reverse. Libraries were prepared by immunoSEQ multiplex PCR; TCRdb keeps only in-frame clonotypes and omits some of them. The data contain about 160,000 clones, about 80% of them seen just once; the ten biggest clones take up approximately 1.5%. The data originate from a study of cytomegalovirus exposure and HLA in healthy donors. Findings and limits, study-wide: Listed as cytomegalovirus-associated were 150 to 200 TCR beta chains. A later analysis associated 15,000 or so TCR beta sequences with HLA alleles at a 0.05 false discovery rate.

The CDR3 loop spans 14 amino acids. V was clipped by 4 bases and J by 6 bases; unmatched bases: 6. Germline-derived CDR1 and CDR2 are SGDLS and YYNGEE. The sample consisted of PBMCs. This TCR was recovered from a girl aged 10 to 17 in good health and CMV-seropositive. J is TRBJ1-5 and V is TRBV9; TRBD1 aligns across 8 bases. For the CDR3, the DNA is TGTGCCAGCAGCTTAGGACAGGGCGGTCAGCCCCAGCATTTT. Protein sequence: CASSLGQGGQPQHF.